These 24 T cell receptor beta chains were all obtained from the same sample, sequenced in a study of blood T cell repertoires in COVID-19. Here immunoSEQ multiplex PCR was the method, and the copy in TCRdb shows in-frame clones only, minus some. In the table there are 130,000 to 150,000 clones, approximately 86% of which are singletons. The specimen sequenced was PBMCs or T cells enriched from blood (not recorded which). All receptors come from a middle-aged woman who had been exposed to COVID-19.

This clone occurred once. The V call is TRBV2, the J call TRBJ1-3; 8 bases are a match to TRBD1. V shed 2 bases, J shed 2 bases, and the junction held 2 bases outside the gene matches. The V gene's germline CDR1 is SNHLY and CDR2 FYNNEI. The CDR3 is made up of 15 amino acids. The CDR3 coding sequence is TGTGCCAGCAGTGAATCGACAGGGGCTGGAAACACCATATATTTT. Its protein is CASSESTGAGNTIYF. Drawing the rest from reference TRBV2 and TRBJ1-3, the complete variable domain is EPEVTQTPSHQVTQMGQEVILRCVPISNHLYFYWYRQILGQKVEFLVSFYNNEISEKSEIFDDQFSVERPDGSNFTLKIRSTKLEDSAMYFCASSESTGAGNTIYFGEGSWLTVV.

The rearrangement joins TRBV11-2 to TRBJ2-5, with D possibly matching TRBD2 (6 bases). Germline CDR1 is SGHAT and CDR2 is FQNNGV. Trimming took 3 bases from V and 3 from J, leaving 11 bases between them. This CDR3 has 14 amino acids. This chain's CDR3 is CASSLGGSKETQYF. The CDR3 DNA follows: TGTGCCAGCAGCTTGGGGGGTTCAAAAGAGACCCAGTACTTC.

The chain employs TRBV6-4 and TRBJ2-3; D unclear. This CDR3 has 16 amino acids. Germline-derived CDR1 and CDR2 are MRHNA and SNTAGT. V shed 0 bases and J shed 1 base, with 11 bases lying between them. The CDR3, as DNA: TGTGCCAGCAGTGACTCTTTGCGGTCAGGCACAGATACGCAGTATTTT. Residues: CASSDSLRSGTDTQYF.

The chain's CDR3 is CASAEEYEQYF. The CDR3 nucleotides are TGTGCCAGTGCGGAAGAGTACGAGCAGTACTTC. This chain joins TRBV19 and TRBJ2-7; no definite D call. Germline V gene lookup returns CDR1 LNHDA and CDR2 SQIVND (reference sequence). Trimming took 8 bases from V and 4 from J, leaving 9 bases between them. CDR3 length equals 11 residues. The whole variable domain, filled in from reference TRBV19 and TRBJ2-7, reads DGGITQSPKYLFRKEGQNVTLSCEQNLNHDAMYWYRQDPGQGLRLIYYSQIVNDFQKGDIAEGYSVSREKKESFPLTVTSAQKNPTAFYLCASAEEYEQYFGPGTRLTVT.

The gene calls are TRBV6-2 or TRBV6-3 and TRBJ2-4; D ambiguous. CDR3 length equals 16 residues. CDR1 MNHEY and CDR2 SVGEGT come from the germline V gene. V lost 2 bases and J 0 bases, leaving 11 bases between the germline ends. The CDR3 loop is CASSYEQKLAKNIQYF. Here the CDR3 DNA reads TGTGCCAGCAGTTACGAACAGAAACTAGCCAAAAACATTCAGTACTTC.

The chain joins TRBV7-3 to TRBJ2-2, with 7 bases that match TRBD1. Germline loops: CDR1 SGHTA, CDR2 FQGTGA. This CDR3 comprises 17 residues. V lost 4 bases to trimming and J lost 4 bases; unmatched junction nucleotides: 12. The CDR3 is CASSSSVEGAGTGELFF. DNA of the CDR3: TGTGCCAGCAGCTCTAGTGTTGAGGGGGCGGGCACCGGGGAGCTGTTTTTT.

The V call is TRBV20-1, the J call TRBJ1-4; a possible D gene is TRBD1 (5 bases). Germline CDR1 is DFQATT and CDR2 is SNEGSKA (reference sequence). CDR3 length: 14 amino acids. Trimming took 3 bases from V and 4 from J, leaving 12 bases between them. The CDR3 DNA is TGCAGTGCTAGTTTCCAACAGGATAATGAAAAACTGTTTTTT. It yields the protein CSASFQQDNEKLFF.

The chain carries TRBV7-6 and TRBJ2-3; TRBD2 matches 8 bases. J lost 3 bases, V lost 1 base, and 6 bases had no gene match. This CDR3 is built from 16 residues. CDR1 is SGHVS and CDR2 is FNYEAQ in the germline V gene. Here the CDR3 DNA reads TGTGCCAGCAGCTTAGAAATTAGCGGGATGACAGATACGCAGTATTTT. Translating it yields CASSLEISGMTDTQYF.

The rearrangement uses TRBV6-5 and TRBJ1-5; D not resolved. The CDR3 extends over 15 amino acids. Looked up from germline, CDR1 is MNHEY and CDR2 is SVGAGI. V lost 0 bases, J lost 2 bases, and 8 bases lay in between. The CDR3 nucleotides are TGTGCCAGCAGTTACTCGAGCCGGGGCAATCAGCCCCAGCATTTT. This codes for CASSYSSRGNQPQHF.

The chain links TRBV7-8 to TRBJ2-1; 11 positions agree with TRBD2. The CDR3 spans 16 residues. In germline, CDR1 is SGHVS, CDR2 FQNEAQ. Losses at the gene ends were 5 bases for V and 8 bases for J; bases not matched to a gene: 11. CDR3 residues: CASSVPGLAAGDEQFF. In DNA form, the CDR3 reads TGTGCCAGCAGCGTCCCGGGACTAGCGGCCGGGGATGAGCAGTTCTTC.

The CDR3 spells CASRDRGGSPLHF. The CDR3 DNA follows: TGTGCCAGCAGGGACAGGGGAGGATCACCCCTCCACTTT. V is TRBV21-1 and J is TRBJ1-6; no check of the table's D call, TRBD1, against the DNA was made. TRBV21-1 is reported as a pseudogene. The CDR3 sequence is 13 residues long.

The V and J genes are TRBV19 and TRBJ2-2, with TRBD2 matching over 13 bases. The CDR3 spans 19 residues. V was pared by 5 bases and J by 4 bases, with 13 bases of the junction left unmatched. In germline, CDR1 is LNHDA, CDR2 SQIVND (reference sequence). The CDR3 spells CASSSKTSGGASGTGELFF. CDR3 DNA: TGTGCCAGTAGTTCCAAAACTAGCGGGGGGGCCTCGGGCACCGGGGAGCTGTTTTTT.

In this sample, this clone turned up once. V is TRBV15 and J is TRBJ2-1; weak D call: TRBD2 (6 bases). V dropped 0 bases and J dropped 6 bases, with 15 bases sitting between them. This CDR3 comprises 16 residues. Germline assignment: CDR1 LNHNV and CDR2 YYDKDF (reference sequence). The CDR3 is CATSRDLAAGGNEQFF. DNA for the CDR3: TGTGCCACCAGCAGAGATTTGGCCGCCGGGGGCAATGAGCAGTTCTTC.

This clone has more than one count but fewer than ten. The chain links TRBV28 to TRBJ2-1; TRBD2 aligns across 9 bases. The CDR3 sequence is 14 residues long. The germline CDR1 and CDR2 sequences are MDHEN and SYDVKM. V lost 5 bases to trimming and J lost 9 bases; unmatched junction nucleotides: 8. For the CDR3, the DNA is TGTGCCAGCAGTAAAAGCGGGAGGCAGGGTGAGCAGTTCTTC. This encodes CASSKSGRQGEQFF.

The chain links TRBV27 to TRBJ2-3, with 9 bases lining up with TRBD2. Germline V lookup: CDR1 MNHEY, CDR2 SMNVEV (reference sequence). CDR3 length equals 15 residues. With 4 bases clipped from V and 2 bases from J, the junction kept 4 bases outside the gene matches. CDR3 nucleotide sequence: TGTGCCAGCAGTTCCTCTAGCGGGAACACAGATACGCAGTATTTT. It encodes CASSSSSGNTDTQYF.

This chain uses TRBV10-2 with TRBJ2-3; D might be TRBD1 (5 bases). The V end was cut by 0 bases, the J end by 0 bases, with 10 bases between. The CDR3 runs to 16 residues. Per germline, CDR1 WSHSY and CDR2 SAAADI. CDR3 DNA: TGCGCCAGCAGTGAGTCCGGCAGGGCTAGCACAGATACGCAGTATTTT. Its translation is CASSESGRASTDTQYF.

The CDR3 DNA reads TGTGCCAGCAGTTATGGGCTACAGGTGAACGTTGAAAAACTGTTTTTT. It is translated as CASSYGLQVNVEKLFF. V is TRBV6-5 and J is TRBJ1-4, with a weak D call TRBD1 (5 bases). Germline V CDR1 and CDR2: MNHEY, SVGAGI. The length of the CDR3 is 16 residues. The V end was cut by 3 bases, the J end by 7 bases, with 18 bases between.

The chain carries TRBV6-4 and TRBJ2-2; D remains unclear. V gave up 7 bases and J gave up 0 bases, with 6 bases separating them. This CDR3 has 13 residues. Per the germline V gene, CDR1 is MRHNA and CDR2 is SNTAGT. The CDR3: CASMQTNTGELFF. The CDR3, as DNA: TGTGCCAGCATGCAGACGAACACCGGGGAGCTGTTTTTT.

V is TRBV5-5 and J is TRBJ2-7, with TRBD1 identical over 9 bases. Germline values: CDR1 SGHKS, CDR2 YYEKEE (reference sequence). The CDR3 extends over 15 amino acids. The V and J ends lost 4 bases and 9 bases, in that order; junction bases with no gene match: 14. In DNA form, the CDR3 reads TGTGCCAGCAGCGTTAAGCCGGGACAGGGTAACGGGCAGTACTTC. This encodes CASSVKPGQGNGQYF.

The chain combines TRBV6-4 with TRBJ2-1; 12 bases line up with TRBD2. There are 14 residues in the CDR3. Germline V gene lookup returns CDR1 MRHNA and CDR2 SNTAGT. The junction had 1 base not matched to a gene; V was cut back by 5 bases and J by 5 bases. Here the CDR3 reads CASSTSGGHNEQFF. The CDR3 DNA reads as TGTGCCAGCAGTACTAGCGGGGGGCACAATGAGCAGTTCTTC.

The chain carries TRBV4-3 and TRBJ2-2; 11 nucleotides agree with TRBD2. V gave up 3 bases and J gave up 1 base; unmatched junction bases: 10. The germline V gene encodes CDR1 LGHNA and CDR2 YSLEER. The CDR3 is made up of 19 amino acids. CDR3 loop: CASSHDRRLAGWNTGELFF. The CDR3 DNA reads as TGCGCCAGCAGCCATGATCGCAGACTAGCGGGATGGAACACCGGGGAGCTGTTTTTT.

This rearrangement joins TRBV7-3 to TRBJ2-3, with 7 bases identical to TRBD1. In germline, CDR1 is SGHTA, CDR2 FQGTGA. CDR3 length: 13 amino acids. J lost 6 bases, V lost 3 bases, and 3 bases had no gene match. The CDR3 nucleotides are TGTGCCAGCAGCTTCACAGGGGCGGATACGCAGTATTTT. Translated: CASSFTGADTQYF.

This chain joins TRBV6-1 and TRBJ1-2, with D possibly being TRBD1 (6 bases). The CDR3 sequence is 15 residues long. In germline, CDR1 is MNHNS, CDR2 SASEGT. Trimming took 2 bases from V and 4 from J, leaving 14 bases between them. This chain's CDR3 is CASSENLQGGYGYTF. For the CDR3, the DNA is TGTGCCAGCAGTGAAAACTTACAGGGTGGCTATGGCTACACCTTC.

CDR3 in DNA: TGTGCTAGTGGTCTGGGACACTCAAATCAGCCCCAGCATTTT. It translates to CASGLGHSNQPQHF. The chain carries TRBV12-5 and TRBJ1-5; tentative D call: TRBD1 (6 bases). CDR3 size: 14 residues. Per the germline V gene, CDR1 is LGHNT and CDR2 is FRNRAP. V was clipped by 5 bases and J by 4 bases, with 12 bases between them.